The sequence of this T cell receptor (beta chain) was determined in a study of blood T cells in healthy people across ages. Germline assignment: CDR1 SNHLY and CDR2 FYNNEI. The CDR3 totals 14 residues. Trimming removed 4 bases at V and 5 bases at J, with 14 bases between. Primers used in a second PCR of roughly 7 to 12 cycles were a sample-barcoded 5' primer and a J-beta primer mix. Via MiXCR, TCRdb re-called the 5' RACE reads, giving one row per CDR3 protein. Among about 780,000 distinct CDR3 sequences listed, around two thirds were seen once. The chain employs TRBV2 and TRBJ2-5; D gene unclear. The clonotype was recovered from a man aged 25 to 40 in good health. The sample taken for sequencing was blood. The CDR3 protein is CASSGPTWVETQYF. The CDR3 nucleotides are TGTGCCAGCAGTGGTCCGACCTGGGTCGAGACCCAGTACTTC.